The TCR beta chain under discussion was sequenced for a study of OX40 agonist ivuxolimab in advanced cancers. Study background: Ivuxolimab, an antibody that agonizes OX40 (CD134), was administered to the patients. Six ivuxolimab dose levels, 0.01 to 10 mg/kg, were given intravenously every 2 weeks.

Using immunoSEQ multiplex PCR, the repertoire was profiled, and TCRdb retains in-frame clones only, with some absent. This sample yields roughly 84,000 clones, of which roughly 80% are seen a single time; 4.6% belongs to the top ten. Turning to this clone: The target antigen is unknown.

Trimming took 6 bases from V and 0 from J, leaving 11 bases between them. CDR3 length: 15 residues. Germline CDR1 is MNHEY and CDR2 is SVGAGI. Notes on the study in general: Clonal expansion by week 6 occurred in CD4+ and CD8+ blood T cells (at 0.1 to 3.0 mg/kg). Among the lowest levels of clonal expansion were found in partial responders at 0.1-3.0 mg/kg.

The material sequenced was CD4+ or CD8+ T cells sorted from blood, taken in a trial of the OX40 agonist ivuxolimab. The source is an adult with an advanced solid tumor such as melanoma, head and neck, liver or kidney cancer. The gene calls are TRBV6-5 and TRBJ1-4; D unclear. The CDR3 here is CASRVAGATNEKLFF. CDR3 coding DNA: TGTGCCAGCAGGGTCGCCGGTGCAACTAATGAAAAACTGTTTTTT.